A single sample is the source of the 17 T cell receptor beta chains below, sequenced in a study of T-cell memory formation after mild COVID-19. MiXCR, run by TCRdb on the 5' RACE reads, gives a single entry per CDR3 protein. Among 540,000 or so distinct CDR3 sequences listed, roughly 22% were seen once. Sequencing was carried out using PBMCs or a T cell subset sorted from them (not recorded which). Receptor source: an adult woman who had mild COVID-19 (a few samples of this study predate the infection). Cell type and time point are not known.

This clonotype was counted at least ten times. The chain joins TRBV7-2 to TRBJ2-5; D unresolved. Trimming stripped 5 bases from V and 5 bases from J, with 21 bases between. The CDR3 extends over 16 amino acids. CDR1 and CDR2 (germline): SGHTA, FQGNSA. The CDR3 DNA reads TGTGCCAGCAGCCACCTTGAACGGATTAAAGGGGAGACCCAGTACTTC. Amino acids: CASSHLERIKGETQYF.

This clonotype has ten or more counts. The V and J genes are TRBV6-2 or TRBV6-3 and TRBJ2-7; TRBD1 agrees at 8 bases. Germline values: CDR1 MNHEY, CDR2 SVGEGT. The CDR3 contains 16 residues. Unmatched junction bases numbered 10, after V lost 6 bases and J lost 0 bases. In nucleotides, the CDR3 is TGTGCCAGCAGCCGTTACGGGACAGGCGTCTCCTACGAGCAGTACTTC. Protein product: CASSRYGTGVSYEQYF.

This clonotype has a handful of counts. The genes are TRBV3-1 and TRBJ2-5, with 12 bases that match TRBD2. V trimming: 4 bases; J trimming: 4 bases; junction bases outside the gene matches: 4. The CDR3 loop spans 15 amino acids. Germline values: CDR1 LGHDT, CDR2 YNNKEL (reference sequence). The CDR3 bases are TGTGCCAGCAGCCTCCGGACTAGCGGGATAGAGACCCAGTACTTC. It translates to CASSLRTSGIETQYF.

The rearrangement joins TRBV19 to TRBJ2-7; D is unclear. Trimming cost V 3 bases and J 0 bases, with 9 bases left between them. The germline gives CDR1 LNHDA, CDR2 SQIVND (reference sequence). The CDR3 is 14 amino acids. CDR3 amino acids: CASSISGDSYEQYF. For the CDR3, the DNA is TGTGCCAGTAGTATTTCTGGGGACTCCTACGAGCAGTACTTC.

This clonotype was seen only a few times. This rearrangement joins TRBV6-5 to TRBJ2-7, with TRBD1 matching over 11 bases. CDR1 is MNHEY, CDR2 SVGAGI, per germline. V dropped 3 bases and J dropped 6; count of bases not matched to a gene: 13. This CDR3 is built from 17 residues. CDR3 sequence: CASSYSRLWTGGLEQYF. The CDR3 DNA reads TGTGCCAGCAGTTATTCTCGCCTTTGGACAGGGGGCCTCGAGCAGTACTTC.

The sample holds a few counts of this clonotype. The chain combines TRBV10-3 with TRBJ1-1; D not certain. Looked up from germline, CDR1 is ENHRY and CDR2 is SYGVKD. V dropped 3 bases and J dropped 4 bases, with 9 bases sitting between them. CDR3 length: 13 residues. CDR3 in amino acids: CAISDESGTEAFF. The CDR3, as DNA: TGTGCCATCAGTGATGAATCGGGCACTGAAGCTTTCTTT.

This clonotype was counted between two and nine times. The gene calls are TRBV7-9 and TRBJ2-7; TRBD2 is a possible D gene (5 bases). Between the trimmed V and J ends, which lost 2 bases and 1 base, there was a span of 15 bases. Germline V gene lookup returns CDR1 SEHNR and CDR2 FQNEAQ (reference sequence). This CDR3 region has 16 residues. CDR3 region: CASSLSTSGRSYEQYF. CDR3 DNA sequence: TGTGCCAGCAGCTTATCCACCAGCGGACGGTCCTACGAGCAGTACTTC.

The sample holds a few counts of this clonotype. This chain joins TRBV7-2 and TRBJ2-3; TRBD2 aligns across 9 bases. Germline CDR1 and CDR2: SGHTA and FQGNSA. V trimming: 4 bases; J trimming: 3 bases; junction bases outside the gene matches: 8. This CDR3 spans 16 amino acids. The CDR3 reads CASSSRLAGGTDTQYF. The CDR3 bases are TGTGCCAGCAGCTCCCGCTTGGCGGGAGGGACAGATACGCAGTATTTT.

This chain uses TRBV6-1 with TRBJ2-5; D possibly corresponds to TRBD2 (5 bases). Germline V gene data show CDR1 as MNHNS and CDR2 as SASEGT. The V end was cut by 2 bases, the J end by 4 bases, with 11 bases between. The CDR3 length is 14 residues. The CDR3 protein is CASSEPTRIETQYF. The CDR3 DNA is TGTGCCAGCAGTGAACCTACTAGAATAGAGACCCAGTACTTC.

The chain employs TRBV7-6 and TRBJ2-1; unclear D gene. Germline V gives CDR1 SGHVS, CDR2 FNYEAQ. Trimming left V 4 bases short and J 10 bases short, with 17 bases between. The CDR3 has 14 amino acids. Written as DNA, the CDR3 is TGTGCCAGCAGCTCCCAGAAGGGCACGATCGAGCAGTTCTTC. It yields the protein CASSSQKGTIEQFF.

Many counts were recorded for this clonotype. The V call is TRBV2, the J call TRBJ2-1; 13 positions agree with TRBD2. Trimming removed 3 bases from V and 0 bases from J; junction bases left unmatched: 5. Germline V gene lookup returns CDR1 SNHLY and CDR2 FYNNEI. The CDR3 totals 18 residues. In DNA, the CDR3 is TGTGCCAGCAGTGACGGACTAGCGGGAGCTCTCTCCTACAATGAGCAGTTCTTC. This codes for CASSDGLAGALSYNEQFF.

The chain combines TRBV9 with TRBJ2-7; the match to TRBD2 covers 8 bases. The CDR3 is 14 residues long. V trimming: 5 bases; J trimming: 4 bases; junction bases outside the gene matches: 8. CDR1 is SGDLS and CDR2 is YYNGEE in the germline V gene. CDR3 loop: CASSASGRGYEQYF. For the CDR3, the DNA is TGTGCCAGCAGTGCCAGCGGGAGAGGTTACGAGCAGTACTTC.

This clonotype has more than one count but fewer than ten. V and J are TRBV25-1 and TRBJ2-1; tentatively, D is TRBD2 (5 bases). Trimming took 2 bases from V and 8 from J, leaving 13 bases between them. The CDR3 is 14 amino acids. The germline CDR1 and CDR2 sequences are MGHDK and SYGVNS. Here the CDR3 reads CASSEVGKGDEQFF. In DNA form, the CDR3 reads TGTGCCAGCAGTGAAGTTGGTAAGGGAGATGAGCAGTTCTTC.

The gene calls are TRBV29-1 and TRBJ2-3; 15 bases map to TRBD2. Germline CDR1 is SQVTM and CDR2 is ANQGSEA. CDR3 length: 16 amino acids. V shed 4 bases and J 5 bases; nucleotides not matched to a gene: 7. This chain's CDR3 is CSVVGGLAGGQDTQYF. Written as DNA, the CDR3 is TGCAGCGTTGTGGGCGGACTAGCGGGAGGGCAAGATACGCAGTATTTT.

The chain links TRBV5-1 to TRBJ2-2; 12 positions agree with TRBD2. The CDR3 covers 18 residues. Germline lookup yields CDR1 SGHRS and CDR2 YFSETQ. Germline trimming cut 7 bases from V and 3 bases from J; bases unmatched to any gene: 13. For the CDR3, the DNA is TGCGCCAGCGGCCCGACTAGCGGGGGCCCAAAGTACACCGGGGAGCTGTTTTTT. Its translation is CASGPTSGGPKYTGELFF.

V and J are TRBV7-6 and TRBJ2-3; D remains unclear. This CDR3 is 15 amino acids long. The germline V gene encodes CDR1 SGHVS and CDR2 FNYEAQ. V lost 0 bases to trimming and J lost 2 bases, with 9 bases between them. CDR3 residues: CASSLAAGFTDTQYF. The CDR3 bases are TGTGCCAGCAGCTTAGCCGCCGGATTCACAGATACGCAGTATTTT.

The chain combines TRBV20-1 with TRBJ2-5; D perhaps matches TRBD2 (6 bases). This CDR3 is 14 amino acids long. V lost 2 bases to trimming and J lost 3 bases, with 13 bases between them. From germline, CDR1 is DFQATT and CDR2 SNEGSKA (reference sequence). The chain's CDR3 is CSARRDWIEETQYF. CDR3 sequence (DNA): TGCAGTGCTAGACGGGACTGGATAGAAGAGACCCAGTACTTC.